The rows below give T cell receptor beta chains drawn from one sample of a study of T cell responses to AZD1222 COVID-19 vaccine. The data were produced by immunoSEQ multiplex PCR, yet TCRdb's version contains in-frame clones alone and is incomplete. The sample records about 160,000 clones, around 93% being singletons. The material was peripheral blood, obtained on day 0 of AZD1222 vaccination. Receptors were obtained from an adult in good health. CDR3s include the opening cysteine and the closing phenylalanine or tryptophan. The D gene is left open where the match is weak.

v_gene	j_gene	d_gene	CDR3aa
TRBV7-8	TRBJ2-7	-	CASSLRLEIYEQYF
TRBV5-4	TRBJ1-2	-	CASSLAGVGYGYTF
TRBV19	TRBJ1-5	-	CASSISPGAHQPQHF
TRBV4-1	TRBJ1-1	-	CASSLGTLNTEAFF
TRBV5-5	TRBJ2-2	-	CASSFRLLAPGELFF
TRBV2	TRBJ2-5	-	CASSGQTVGQETQYF
TRBV4-2	TRBJ2-7	-	CASSPPPGLGSAEQYF
TRBV3-1/TRBV3-2	TRBJ1-5	TRBD1	CASSPAGGILGNQPQHF
TRBV7-2	TRBJ1-2	TRBD1	CASSRIFGTASNYGYTF
TRBV19	TRBJ2-1	TRBD2	CASRQLAGTYEQFF
TRBV27	TRBJ2-5	TRBD2	CASSTIRTSGRDREETQYF
TRBV6-5	TRBJ1-2	TRBD1	CASKNRDRDYGYTF
TRBV7-2	TRBJ2-7	TRBD2	CASSLVLAGVEQYF
TRBV13	TRBJ1-4	-	CASSASRDYEKLFF
TRBV18	TRBJ2-7	TRBD1	CASSPPGQDKQYF
TRBV5-1	TRBJ2-5	TRBD1	CASSIGDRDAETQYF
TRBV3-1/TRBV3-2	TRBJ2-1	-	CASSPRGGGSSNEQFF
TRBV19	TRBJ1-4	-	CASNPGGLEEKLFF
TRBV28	TRBJ1-5	-	CASRGSLQPQHF
TRBV28	TRBJ2-4	-	CASRGGGVKNIQYF
TRBV5-1	TRBJ2-7	-	CASRDYYEQYF
TRBV11-2	TRBJ2-7	TRBD1	CASSPLSGGKENEQYF
TRBV5-1	TRBJ2-3	TRBD2	CASSLPTGASGTITDTQYF
TRBV28	TRBJ2-7	TRBD1	CAGQTGGYEQYF
TRBV15	TRBJ1-4	-	CATSRDWGALNEKLFF
TRBV9	TRBJ2-3	TRBD2	CASSANPGTSADTQYF
TRBV3-1/TRBV3-2	TRBJ2-5	-	CASSQGPGRYQETQYF
TRBV2	TRBJ2-3	TRBD2	CASSRLAGGPAGTQYF
TRBV7-7	TRBJ2-5	-	CASSSVRRETQYF
TRBV4-1	TRBJ2-7	TRBD2	CASSEAGGGYEQYF
TRBV7-9	TRBJ1-1	-	CASSPQQNTEAFF
TRBV29-1	TRBJ2-7	TRBD1	CSARTGGFEQYF
TRBV30	TRBJ2-2	-	CAWSVRGAIGRSTGELFF
TRBV6-5	TRBJ2-7	TRBD1	CASSYGTGEWVGEQYF
TRBV28	TRBJ2-5	-	CASSAMGSRPRTETQYF
TRBV14	TRBJ2-7	TRBD1	CASSPKGQGPSEQYF
TRBV18	TRBJ1-2	-	CASSLTRDYGYTF
TRBV20-1	TRBJ2-7	-	CSARASTEQYF
TRBV28	TRBJ2-1	TRBD1	CASRKGAEYNEQFF
TRBV11-3	TRBJ2-1	TRBD1	CASSLGTGSNEQFF
TRBV6-5	TRBJ1-2	-	CASSFGFPYGYTF
TRBV5-1	TRBJ2-6	-	CASSLGSGANVLTF
TRBV19	TRBJ2-1	-	CASTQPGNTEQFF
TRBV7-3	TRBJ2-7	-	CASKETPRSYEQYF
TRBV15	TRBJ2-5	-	CATSRGSAEETQYF
TRBV3-1/TRBV3-2	TRBJ1-1	TRBD1	CASSPRDRGLLNTEAFF
TRBV6-1	TRBJ1-2	-	CASSEVGQLNYGYTF
TRBV28	TRBJ1-5	TRBD1	CASSPSLGDRGYLSNQPQHF
TRBV6-5	TRBJ2-1	-	CASSLYNEQFF
TRBV10-1	TRBJ1-6	-	CASSEGRGQLNSPLHF
TRBV28	TRBJ2-1	-	CASSLGLNEQFF
TRBV4-3	TRBJ1-1	-	CASSQGNTEAFF